This T cell receptor (beta chain) is from a study of cytomegalovirus exposure and HLA in healthy donors. Study-wide results and caveats: In a later analysis, TCR beta V- and J-gene trimming was associated with a missense DCLRE1C variant.

It was with 60 Vbeta and 13 Jbeta primers that the PCR ran. The method was immunoSEQ multiplex PCR; TCRdb's version includes in-frame clones alone and lacks a portion of them. The sample has about 150,000 clones; roughly 82% are singletons. Germline V gene lookup returns CDR1 SQVTM and CDR2 ANQGSEA. Trimming shortened V by 6 bases and J by 4 bases, and 7 bases separated the two germline ends. CDR3 size: 11 residues. As for this clone: The antigen is not known.

The TCR sequence derives from a woman aged 45 to 65 in good health and CMV-seropositive. The sequenced sample consisted of PBMCs. The J gene is TRBJ2-1, the V gene TRBV29-1; no definite D call. CDR3 bases: TGCAGCGTATCAGAATACAATGAGCAGTTCTTC. This encodes CSVSEYNEQFF.